The source of this T cell receptor (beta chain) is a study of blood T cell repertoires in COVID-19. TCRdb's table, derived via immunoSEQ multiplex PCR, lists solely in-frame clones and lacks some. The sample yields a few hundred thousand clones, about 90% seen once. The clonotype originates from a woman in her twenties or thirties who had recovered from COVID-19. Sequenced sample: PBMCs or T cells enriched from blood (not recorded which).

CDR3 sequence (DNA): TGTGCCAGCAGTTACTCGGGCAGACCCAATCAGCCCCAGCATTTT. Amino acid sequence: CASSYSGRPNQPQHF. This rearrangement joins TRBV6-5 to TRBJ1-5; D gene uncertain. V was cut by 0 bases and J by 3 bases, with 9 bases left in between. CDR3 length: 15 amino acids. Germline CDR1 reads MNHEY; CDR2 reads SVGAGI.